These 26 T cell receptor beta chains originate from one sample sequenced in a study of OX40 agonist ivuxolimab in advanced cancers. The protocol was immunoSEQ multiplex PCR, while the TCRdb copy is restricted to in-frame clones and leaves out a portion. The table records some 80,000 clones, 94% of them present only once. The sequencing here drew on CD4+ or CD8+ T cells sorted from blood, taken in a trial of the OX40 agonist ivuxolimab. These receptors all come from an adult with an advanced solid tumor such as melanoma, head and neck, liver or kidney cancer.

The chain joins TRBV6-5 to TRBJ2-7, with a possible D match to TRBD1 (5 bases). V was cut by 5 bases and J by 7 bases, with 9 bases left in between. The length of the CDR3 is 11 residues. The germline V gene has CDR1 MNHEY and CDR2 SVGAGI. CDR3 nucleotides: TGTGCCAGCAGTAAGGGGTGGGAGCAGTACTTC. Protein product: CASSKGWEQYF.

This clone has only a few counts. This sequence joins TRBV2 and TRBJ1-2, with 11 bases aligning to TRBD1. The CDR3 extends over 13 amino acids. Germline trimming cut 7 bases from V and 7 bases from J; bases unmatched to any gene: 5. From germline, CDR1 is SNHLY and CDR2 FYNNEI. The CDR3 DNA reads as TGTGCCAGCAAGGACAGGGGGCTGGGTGGCTACACCTTC. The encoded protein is CASKDRGLGGYTF.

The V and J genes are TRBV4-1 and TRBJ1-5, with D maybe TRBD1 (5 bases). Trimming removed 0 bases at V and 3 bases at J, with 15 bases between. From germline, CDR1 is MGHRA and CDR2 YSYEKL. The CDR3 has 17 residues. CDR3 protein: CASSQDPGVGLNQPQHF. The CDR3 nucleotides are TGCGCCAGCAGCCAAGATCCGGGGGTGGGGCTCAATCAGCCCCAGCATTTT.

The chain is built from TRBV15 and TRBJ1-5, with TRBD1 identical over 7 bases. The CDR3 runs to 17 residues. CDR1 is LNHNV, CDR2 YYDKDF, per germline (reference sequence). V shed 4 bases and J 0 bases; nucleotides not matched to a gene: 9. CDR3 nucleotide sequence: TGTGCCACCAGCACCGCAACAGGGGCCCTTAGCAATCAGCCCCAGCATTTT. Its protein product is CATSTATGALSNQPQHF. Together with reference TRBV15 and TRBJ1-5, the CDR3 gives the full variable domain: DAMVIQNPRYQVTQFGKPVTLSCSQTLNHNVMYWYQQKSSQAPKLLFHYYDKDFNNEADTPDNFQSRRPNTSFCFLDIRSPGLGDTAMYLCATSTATGALSNQPQHFGDGTRLSIL.

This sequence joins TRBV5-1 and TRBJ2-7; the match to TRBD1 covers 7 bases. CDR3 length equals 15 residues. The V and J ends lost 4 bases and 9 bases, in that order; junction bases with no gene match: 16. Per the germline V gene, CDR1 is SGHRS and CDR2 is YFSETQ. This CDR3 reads CASSPDRSHVAWQYF. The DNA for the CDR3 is TGCGCCAGCAGCCCGGACAGGTCCCACGTAGCATGGCAGTACTTC. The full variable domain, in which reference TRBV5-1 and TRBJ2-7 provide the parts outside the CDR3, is KAGVTQTPRYLIKTRGQQVTLSCSPISGHRSVSWYQQTPGQGLQFLFEYFSETQRNKGNFPGRFSGRQFSNSRSEMNVSTLELGDSALYLCASSPDRSHVAWQYFGPGTRLTVT.

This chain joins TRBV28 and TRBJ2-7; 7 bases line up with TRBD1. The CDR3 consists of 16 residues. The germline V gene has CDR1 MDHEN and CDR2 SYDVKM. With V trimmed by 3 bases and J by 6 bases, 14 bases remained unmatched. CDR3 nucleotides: TGTGCCAGCAGTTTCCCACGGACAGGTGAAGGAGTCGAGCAGTACTTC. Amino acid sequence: CASSFPRTGEGVEQYF.

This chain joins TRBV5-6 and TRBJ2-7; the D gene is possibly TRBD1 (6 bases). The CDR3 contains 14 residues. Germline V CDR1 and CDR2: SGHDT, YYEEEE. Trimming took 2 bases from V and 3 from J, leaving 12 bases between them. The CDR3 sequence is CASSFGTFFYEQYF. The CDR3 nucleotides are TGTGCCAGCAGCTTCGGGACATTCTTCTACGAGCAGTACTTC. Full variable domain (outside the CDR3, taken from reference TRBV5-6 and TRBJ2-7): DAGVTQSPTHLIKTRGQQVTLRCSPKSGHDTVSWYQQALGQGPQFIFQYYEEEERQRGNFPDRFSGHQFPNYSSELNVNALLLGDSALYLCASSFGTFFYEQYFGPGTRLTVT.

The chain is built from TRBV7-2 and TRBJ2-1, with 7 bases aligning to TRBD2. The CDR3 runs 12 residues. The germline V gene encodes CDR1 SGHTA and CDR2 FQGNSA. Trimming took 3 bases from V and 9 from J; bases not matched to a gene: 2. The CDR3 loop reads CASSFGGGEQFF. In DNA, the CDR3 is TGTGCCAGCAGCTTTGGGGGGGGTGAGCAGTTCTTC.

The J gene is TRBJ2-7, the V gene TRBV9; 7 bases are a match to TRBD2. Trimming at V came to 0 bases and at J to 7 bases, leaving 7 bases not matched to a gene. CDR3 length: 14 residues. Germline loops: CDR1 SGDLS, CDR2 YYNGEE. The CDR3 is CASSVGAGVREQYF. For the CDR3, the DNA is TGTGCCAGCAGCGTAGGGGCGGGAGTCCGGGAGCAGTACTTC.

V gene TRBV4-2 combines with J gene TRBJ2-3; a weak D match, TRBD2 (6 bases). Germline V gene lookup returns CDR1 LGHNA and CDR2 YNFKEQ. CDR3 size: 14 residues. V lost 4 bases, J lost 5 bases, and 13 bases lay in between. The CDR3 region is CASSPTGAKDTQYF. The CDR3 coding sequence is TGTGCCAGCAGCCCTACGGGAGCGAAAGATACGCAGTATTTT.

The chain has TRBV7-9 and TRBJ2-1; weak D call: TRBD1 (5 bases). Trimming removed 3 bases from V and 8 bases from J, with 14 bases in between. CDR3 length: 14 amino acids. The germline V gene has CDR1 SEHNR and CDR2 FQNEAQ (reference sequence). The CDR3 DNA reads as TGTGCCAGCAGCTTTTCCCCAGGGATGCATGAGCAGTTCTTC. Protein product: CASSFSPGMHEQFF.

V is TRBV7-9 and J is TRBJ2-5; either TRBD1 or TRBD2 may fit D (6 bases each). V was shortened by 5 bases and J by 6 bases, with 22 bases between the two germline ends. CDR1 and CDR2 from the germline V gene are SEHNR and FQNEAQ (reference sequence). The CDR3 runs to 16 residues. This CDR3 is CASSLGGGPQNKTQYF. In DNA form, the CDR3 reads TGTGCCAGCAGCCTGGGGGGCGGGCCCCAAAATAAGACCCAGTACTTC.

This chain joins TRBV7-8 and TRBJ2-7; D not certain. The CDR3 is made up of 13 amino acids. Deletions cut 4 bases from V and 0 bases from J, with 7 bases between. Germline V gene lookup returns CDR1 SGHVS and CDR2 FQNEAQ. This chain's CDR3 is CASSSGSSYEQYF. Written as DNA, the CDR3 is TGTGCCAGCAGCTCTGGGTCCTCCTACGAGCAGTACTTC.

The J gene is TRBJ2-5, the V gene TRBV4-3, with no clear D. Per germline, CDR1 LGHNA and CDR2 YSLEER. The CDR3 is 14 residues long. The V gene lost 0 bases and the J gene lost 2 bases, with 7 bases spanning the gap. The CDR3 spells CASSQDSKQETQYF. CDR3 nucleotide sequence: TGCGCCAGCAGCCAAGATAGCAAGCAAGAGACCCAGTACTTC.

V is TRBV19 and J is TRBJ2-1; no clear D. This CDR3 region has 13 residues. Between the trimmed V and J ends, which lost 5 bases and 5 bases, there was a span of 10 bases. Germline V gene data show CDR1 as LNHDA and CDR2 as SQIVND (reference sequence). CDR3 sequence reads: CASSLVGNNEQFF. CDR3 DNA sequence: TGTGCCAGTAGTCTCGTGGGAAACAATGAGCAGTTCTTC.

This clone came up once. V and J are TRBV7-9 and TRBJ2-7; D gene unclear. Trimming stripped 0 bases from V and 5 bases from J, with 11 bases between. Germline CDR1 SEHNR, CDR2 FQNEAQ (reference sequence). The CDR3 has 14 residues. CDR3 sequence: CASSLAERVNEQYF. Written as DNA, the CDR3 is TGTGCCAGCAGCTTAGCGGAAAGAGTGAACGAGCAGTACTTC.

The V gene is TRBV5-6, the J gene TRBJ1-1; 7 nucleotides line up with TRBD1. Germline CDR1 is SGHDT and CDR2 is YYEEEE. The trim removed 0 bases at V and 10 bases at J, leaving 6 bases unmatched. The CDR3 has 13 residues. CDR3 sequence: CASSLGGTAGAFF. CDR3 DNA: TGTGCCAGCAGCTTGGGCGGGACAGCGGGAGCTTTCTTT.

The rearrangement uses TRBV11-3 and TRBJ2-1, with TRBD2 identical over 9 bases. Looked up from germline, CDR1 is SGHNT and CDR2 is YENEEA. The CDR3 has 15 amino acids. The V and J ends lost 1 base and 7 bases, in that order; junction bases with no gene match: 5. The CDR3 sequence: CASSLGRGRANEQFF. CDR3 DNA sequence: TGTGCCAGCAGCTTAGGCCGCGGGAGGGCGAATGAGCAGTTCTTC.

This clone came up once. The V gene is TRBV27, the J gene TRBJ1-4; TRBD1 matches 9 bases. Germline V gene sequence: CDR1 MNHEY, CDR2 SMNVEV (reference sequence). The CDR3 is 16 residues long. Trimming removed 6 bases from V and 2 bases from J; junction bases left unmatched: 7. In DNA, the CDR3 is TGTGCCAGCAGCCAGAATACAGGGGGCACTAATGAAAAACTGTTTTTT. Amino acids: CASSQNTGGTNEKLFF.

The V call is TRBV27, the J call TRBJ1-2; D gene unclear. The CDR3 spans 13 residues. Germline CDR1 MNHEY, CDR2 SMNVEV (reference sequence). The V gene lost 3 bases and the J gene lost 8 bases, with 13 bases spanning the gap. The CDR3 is CASSFAGAMGYTF. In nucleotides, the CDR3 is TGTGCCAGCAGTTTCGCAGGAGCTATGGGCTACACCTTC.

CDR3 nucleotide sequence: TGTGCCAGTAGTATTGGGACAGGGTCGTACTACGAGCAGTACTTC. This gives the protein CASSIGTGSYYEQYF. J is TRBJ2-7 and V is TRBV19, with 9 bases that match TRBD1. The CDR3 runs 15 residues. The trim removed 3 bases at V and 3 bases at J, leaving 6 bases unmatched. CDR1 is LNHDA, CDR2 SQIVND, per germline (reference sequence).

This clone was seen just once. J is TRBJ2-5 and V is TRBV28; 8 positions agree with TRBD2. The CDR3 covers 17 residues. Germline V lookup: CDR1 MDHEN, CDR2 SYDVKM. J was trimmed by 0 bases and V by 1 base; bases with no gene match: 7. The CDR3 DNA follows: TGTGCCAGCAGTTTATTCACCGGGAGGGCGTACCAAGAGACCCAGTACTTC. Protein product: CASSLFTGRAYQETQYF. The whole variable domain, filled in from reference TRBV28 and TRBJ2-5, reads DVKVTQSSRYLVKRTGEKVFLECVQDMDHENMFWYRQDPGLGLRLIYFSYDVKMKEKGDIPEGYSVSREKKERFSLILESASTNQTSMYLCASSLFTGRAYQETQYFGPGTRLLVL.

The CDR3 spells CASSHGTFSSYEQYF. The CDR3 DNA is TGTGCCAGCAGTCACGGGACGTTTAGCTCCTACGAGCAGTACTTC. The V gene is TRBV6-6, the J gene TRBJ2-7, with D tentatively TRBD1 or TRBD2 (5 bases each). This CDR3 is built from 15 residues. Germline-derived CDR1 and CDR2 are MNHNY and SVGAGI (reference sequence). Between the trimmed V and J ends, which lost 5 bases and 0 bases, there was a span of 14 bases.

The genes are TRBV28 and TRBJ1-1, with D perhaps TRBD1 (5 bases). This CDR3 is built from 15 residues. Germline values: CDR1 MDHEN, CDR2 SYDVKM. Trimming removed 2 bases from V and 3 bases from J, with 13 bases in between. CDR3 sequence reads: CASSLGGAPHTEAFF. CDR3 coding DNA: TGTGCCAGCAGTTTAGGAGGGGCACCCCACACTGAAGCTTTCTTT. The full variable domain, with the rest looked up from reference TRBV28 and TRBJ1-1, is DVKVTQSSRYLVKRTGEKVFLECVQDMDHENMFWYRQDPGLGLRLIYFSYDVKMKEKGDIPEGYSVSREKKERFSLILESASTNQTSMYLCASSLGGAPHTEAFFGQGTRLTVV.

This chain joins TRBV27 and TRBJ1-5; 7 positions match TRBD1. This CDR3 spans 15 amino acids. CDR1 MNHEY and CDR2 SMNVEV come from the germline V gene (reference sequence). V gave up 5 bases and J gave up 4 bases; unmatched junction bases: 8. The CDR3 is CASSTGTARNQPQHF. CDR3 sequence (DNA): TGTGCCAGCAGTACCGGGACAGCTAGGAATCAGCCCCAGCATTTT.

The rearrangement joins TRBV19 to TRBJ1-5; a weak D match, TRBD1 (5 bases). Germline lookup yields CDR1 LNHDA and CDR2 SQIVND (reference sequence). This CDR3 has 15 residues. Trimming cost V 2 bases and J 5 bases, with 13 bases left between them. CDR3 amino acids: CASSISFLGHQPQHF. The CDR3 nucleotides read TGTGCCAGTAGTATATCCTTCTTGGGGCATCAGCCCCAGCATTTT. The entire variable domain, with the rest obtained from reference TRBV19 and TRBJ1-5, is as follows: DGGITQSPKYLFRKEGQNVTLSCEQNLNHDAMYWYRQDPGQGLRLIYYSQIVNDFQKGDIAEGYSVSREKKESFPLTVTSAQKNPTAFYLCASSISFLGHQPQHFGDGTRLSIL.